The TCR beta chain under discussion was sequenced for a study of post-analysis software for immune sequencing data. For the study at large: Relapsing-remitting, secondary progressive and progressive-relapsing forms made up the multiple sclerosis disease courses.

General study findings and limits: The F measure placed samples prepared in the same batch into strongly shared clusters. When patients were compared with controls, 5 or 6 TRBV segments were more frequent, TRBV5-6, TRBV5-1 and TRBV20-1 among them. Controls showed significantly higher normalized Chao1 diversity than did multiple sclerosis patients.

Each TCR beta cDNA library carried unique molecular identifiers. TCRdb reprocessed the PCR reads via MiXCR and lists one record per CDR3 protein. The sample carries around 710,000 distinct CDR3 sequences, roughly 46% recorded once. Germline CDR1 reads DFQATT; CDR2 reads SNEGSKA (reference sequence). Trimming removed 1 base at V and 0 bases at J, with 11 bases between. This CDR3 region has 15 residues. On this clonotype: Its antigen is undetermined.

Sequencing was performed on blood. The TCR originated in a girl aged 5-17 years with multiple sclerosis. The chain employs TRBV20-1 and TRBJ2-3; D may be TRBD2 (6 bases). The CDR3 coding sequence is TGCAGTGCTAGAGTCCCAGGGACTAGCACAGATACGCAGTATTTT. It encodes CSARVPGTSTDTQYF.